The 27 T cell receptor beta chains below were found in one sample sequenced in a study of technical replicates of blood from four donors. Sequencing was performed with immunoSEQ multiplex PCR; in TCRdb, only in-frame clones are kept and a portion is missing. The data contain some 78,000 clones, about 92% of them singletons. Sequences were obtained from T cells isolated from PBMCs. The receptors here all came from a human donor in good health.

This clone was counted a single time. V and J are TRBV4-1 and TRBJ2-7; 8 bases fit TRBD2. V dropped 1 base and J dropped 6; count of bases not matched to a gene: 14. Germline loops: CDR1 MGHRA, CDR2 YSYEKL. The CDR3 consists of 17 residues. CDR3 nucleotides: TGCGCCAGCAGCCAAGGGGTCGTAGGACTAGCTACCTCCGAGCAGTACTTC. This sequence encodes CASSQGVVGLATSEQYF.

The J gene is TRBJ2-7, the V gene TRBV4-3, with D possibly TRBD2 on 6 matching bases. CDR1 and CDR2 (germline): LGHNA, YSLEER. CDR3 length equals 15 residues. V lost 1 base to trimming and J lost 3 bases, with 13 bases between them. CDR3 coding DNA: TGCGCCAGCAGCCAAGCGTGGGCTAGCGACTACGAGCAGTACTTC. Translating it yields CASSQAWASDYEQYF.

J is TRBJ2-5 and V is TRBV7-8; the D is unclear. CDR3 length: 12 residues. Per germline, CDR1 SGHVS and CDR2 FQNEAQ. V lost 0 bases and J lost 5, with 4 bases in between. The CDR3 nucleotides are TGTGCCAGCAGCTTAGCGCAGGAGACCCAGTACTTC. Its translation: CASSLAQETQYF.

The J gene is TRBJ1-5, the V gene TRBV27; weak D call: TRBD1 (6 bases). With 6 bases removed from V and 5 bases from J, the gap between germline ends came to 14 bases. The CDR3 covers 14 residues. Germline-derived CDR1 and CDR2 are MNHEY and SMNVEV (reference sequence). The CDR3 sequence is CASSPGQRDQPQHF. CDR3 DNA: TGTGCCAGCAGCCCTGGACAGAGGGATCAGCCCCAGCATTTT.

J is TRBJ2-7 and V is TRBV4-3; D is unclear. This CDR3 spans 17 amino acids. Germline V gene sequence: CDR1 LGHNA, CDR2 YSLEER. Trimming shortened V by 0 bases and J by 2 bases, and 17 bases separated the two germline ends. CDR3 bases: TGCGCCAGCAGCCAAGATTCGTCATGGCCCCCCGCCTACGAGCAGTACTTC. This codes for CASSQDSSWPPAYEQYF.

This rearrangement joins TRBV18 to TRBJ2-1; no definite D call. This CDR3 spans 16 amino acids. The V end was cut by 6 bases, the J end by 4 bases, with 19 bases between. Germline V gives CDR1 KGHSH, CDR2 LQKENI. The CDR3 here is CASSQRLFRTYNEQFF. CDR3 nucleotide sequence: TGTGCCAGCTCCCAAAGACTCTTCCGAACGTACAATGAGCAGTTCTTC.

Only one count was recorded for this clone. This chain connects TRBV29-1 to TRBJ1-1; D gene uncertain. Trimming removed 7 bases from V and 0 bases from J, with 6 bases in between. CDR3 length: 11 residues. Germline V gene sequence: CDR1 SQVTM, CDR2 ANQGSEA. The CDR3 is CSGLVNTEAFF. The CDR3 nucleotides are TGCAGCGGCTTAGTGAACACTGAAGCTTTCTTT. Looking up the rest from reference TRBV29-1 and TRBJ1-1 gives the full variable domain: SAVISQKPSRDICQRGTSLTIQCQVDSQVTMMFWYRQQPGQSLTLIATANQGSEATYESGFVIDKFPISRPNLTFSTLTVSNMSPEDSSIYLCSGLVNTEAFFGQGTRLTVV.

V gene TRBV28 combines with J gene TRBJ2-3, with unresolved D. V was pared by 5 bases and J by 0 bases, with 6 bases between. The length of the CDR3 is 13 residues. The germline gives CDR1 MDHEN, CDR2 SYDVKM. CDR3 bases: TGTGCCAGCAGTCTACCTAGCACAGATACGCAGTATTTT. Protein product: CASSLPSTDTQYF.

This clone appeared once. The chain employs TRBV10-2 and TRBJ2-1, with 9 bases matching TRBD1. CDR3 length: 16 residues. Germline V gives CDR1 WSHSY, CDR2 SAAADI. V was clipped by 4 bases and J by 3 bases; unmatched bases: 7. In nucleotides, the CDR3 is TGCGCCAGCAGTGGGACAGGGGATACCTTCTACAATGAGCAGTTCTTC. As protein: CASSGTGDTFYNEQFF.

This clone was detected once. The V call is TRBV6-1, the J call TRBJ1-5; TRBD1 is a possible D gene (5 bases). The germline gives CDR1 MNHNS, CDR2 SASEGT. V was pared by 6 bases and J by 5 bases, with 8 bases between. CDR3 length equals 12 residues. The CDR3: CASRLGDQPQHF. The CDR3, as DNA: TGTGCCAGCAGGTTAGGGGATCAGCCCCAGCATTTT.

The chain combines TRBV28 with TRBJ1-2; 7 bases match TRBD1. The V gene end was trimmed by 8 bases and the J gene end by 5 bases; junction bases not matched to a gene: 2. In germline, CDR1 is MDHEN, CDR2 SYDVKM. This CDR3 contains 11 residues. In nucleotides, the CDR3 is TGTGCCAGCGGACAGGCGTATGGCTACACCTTC. Protein: CASGQAYGYTF.

This clone was detected only once. V and J are TRBV2 and TRBJ2-3; TRBD1 agrees at 7 bases. V gave up 9 bases and J gave up 1 base; unmatched junction bases: 10. This CDR3 is built from 15 residues. The germline gives CDR1 SNHLY, CDR2 FYNNEI. In DNA, the CDR3 is TGTGCCAGTTCCGACAGGGTGGGGGGCACAGATACGCAGTATTTT. Protein sequence: CASSDRVGGTDTQYF. Together with reference TRBV2 and TRBJ2-3, the CDR3 gives the full variable domain: EPEVTQTPSHQVTQMGQEVILRCVPISNHLYFYWYRQILGQKVEFLVSFYNNEISEKSEIFDDQFSVERPDGSNFTLKIRSTKLEDSAMYFCASSDRVGGTDTQYFGPGTRLTVL.

The chain carries TRBV2 and TRBJ1-1, with 8 bases lining up with TRBD1. Germline loops: CDR1 SNHLY, CDR2 FYNNEI. V dropped 10 bases and J dropped 1; count of bases not matched to a gene: 2. The CDR3 has 12 residues. The DNA for the CDR3 is TGTGCCATGGACAGGGCGAACACTGAAGCTTTCTTT. This encodes CAMDRANTEAFF. Variable domain in full (rest from reference TRBV2 and TRBJ1-1): EPEVTQTPSHQVTQMGQEVILRCVPISNHLYFYWYRQILGQKVEFLVSFYNNEISEKSEIFDDQFSVERPDGSNFTLKIRSTKLEDSAMYFCAMDRANTEAFFGQGTRLTVV.

The rearrangement links TRBV19 to TRBJ2-7, with 9 bases aligning to TRBD2. This CDR3 comprises 15 residues. Per the germline V gene, CDR1 is LNHDA and CDR2 is SQIVND (reference sequence). The trim removed 5 bases at V and 3 bases at J, leaving 8 bases unmatched. The CDR3 reads CASSLRLAEYYEQYF. The CDR3 DNA sequence: TGTGCCAGTAGTCTAAGACTAGCGGAGTACTACGAGCAGTACTTC. The whole variable domain, filled in from reference TRBV19 and TRBJ2-7, reads DGGITQSPKYLFRKEGQNVTLSCEQNLNHDAMYWYRQDPGQGLRLIYYSQIVNDFQKGDIAEGYSVSREKKESFPLTVTSAQKNPTAFYLCASSLRLAEYYEQYFGPGTRLTVT.

The chain is built from TRBV4-2 and TRBJ2-5, with TRBD2 matching 12 bases. The CDR3 consists of 19 residues. From germline, CDR1 is LGHNA and CDR2 YNFKEQ. V dropped 0 bases and J dropped 5; count of bases not matched to a gene: 13. CDR3 loop: CASSQEGLAGQEMVETQYF. As DNA, the CDR3 is TGTGCCAGCAGCCAAGAGGGACTAGCGGGTCAAGAGATGGTGGAGACCCAGTACTTC.

The CDR3 coding sequence is TGCGCCAGCAGCTTTGGGGGGAGCATAATGAACACTGAAGCTTTCTTT. Its translation is CASSFGGSIMNTEAFF. The rearrangement joins TRBV5-1 to TRBJ1-1, with D perhaps TRBD1 (5 bases). Germline-derived CDR1 and CDR2 are SGHRS and YFSETQ. This CDR3 has 16 amino acids. V dropped 2 bases and J dropped 0 bases, with 14 bases sitting between them.

The genes are TRBV6-5 and TRBJ1-2; D remains unclear. The CDR3 covers 12 residues. Germline CDR1 is MNHEY and CDR2 is SVGAGI. V gave up 4 bases and J gave up 0 bases, with 3 bases separating them. The CDR3 bases are TGTGCCAGCAGTTCATCTAACTATGGCTACACCTTC. Translation gives CASSSSNYGYTF.

In this sample, this clone turned up once. The chain links TRBV4-2 to TRBJ2-1, with D unclear. Per germline, CDR1 LGHNA and CDR2 YNFKEQ. The length of the CDR3 is 14 residues. V was pared by 0 bases and J by 5 bases, with 8 bases between. CDR3 amino acids: CASSQDPQDNEQFF. The CDR3 DNA reads as TGTGCCAGCAGCCAAGATCCTCAGGACAATGAGCAGTTCTTC.

The DNA for the CDR3 is TGTGCCTGCTCCGGGACAGGATTCGAAGCTTTCTTT. Its protein product is CACSGTGFEAFF. The V call is TRBV30, the J call TRBJ1-1; the match to TRBD1 covers 8 bases. Germline trimming cut 6 bases from V and 8 bases from J; bases unmatched to any gene: 8. CDR3 length equals 12 residues. Germline V lookup: CDR1 GTSNPN, CDR2 SVGIG (reference sequence).

The J gene is TRBJ2-7, the V gene TRBV7-2; D is perhaps TRBD2 (6 bases). The germline V and J ends were trimmed by 1 base and 2 bases, with 12 bases remaining between them. CDR3 length: 15 residues. From germline, CDR1 is SGHTA and CDR2 FQGNSA. As DNA, the CDR3 is TGTGCCAGCAGCTTAGATGGCGGGGAAGCCTACGAGCAGTACTTC. Translation: CASSLDGGEAYEQYF.

This sequence joins TRBV2 and TRBJ1-1; TRBD1 aligns across 11 bases. J gave up 5 bases and V 8 bases, and 10 bases lay outside the gene matches. The CDR3 totals 15 residues. Per the germline V gene, CDR1 is SNHLY and CDR2 is FYNNEI. This CDR3 reads CASGPGQGERTEAFF. The CDR3 nucleotides are TGTGCCAGCGGCCCGGGACAGGGGGAGAGGACTGAAGCTTTCTTT.

The CDR3 reads CASSQEHRTVPDTQYF. The CDR3 DNA follows: TGCGCCAGCAGCCAAGAGCACCGGACAGTGCCAGATACGCAGTATTTT. The genes are TRBV4-3 and TRBJ2-3, with D tentatively TRBD1 (6 bases). The germline CDR1 and CDR2 sequences are LGHNA and YSLEER. Trimming removed 0 bases at V and 4 bases at J, with 14 bases between. The CDR3 totals 16 residues.

The rearrangement joins TRBV13 to TRBJ1-3; D gene ambiguous. CDR1 and CDR2 (germline): PRHDT, FYEKMQ (reference sequence). This CDR3 spans 12 amino acids. With 5 bases removed from V and 4 bases from J, the gap between germline ends came to 6 bases. As DNA, the CDR3 is TGTGCCAGCAGCCCGACAGGAAACACCATATATTTT. This codes for CASSPTGNTIYF.

The V call is TRBV5-4, the J call TRBJ2-7; D perhaps matches TRBD1 (6 bases). The CDR3 length is 14 residues. V gave up 0 bases and J gave up 5 bases, with 12 bases separating them. Germline assignment: CDR1 SGHNT and CDR2 YYREEE (reference sequence). The CDR3: CASSLAGVGNEQYF. The CDR3 DNA reads TGTGCCAGCAGCTTGGCAGGGGTGGGAAACGAGCAGTACTTC.

The CDR3 DNA is TGTGCCAGCAGCGTATGGCTAGCGGGAGCCTACAATGAGCAGTTCTTC. Protein product: CASSVWLAGAYNEQFF. The chain combines TRBV9 with TRBJ2-1; TRBD2 aligns across 10 bases. The CDR3 is 16 residues long. V lost 1 base, J lost 2 bases, and 3 bases stayed unmatched. The germline V gene encodes CDR1 SGDLS and CDR2 YYNGEE.

The V gene is TRBV9, the J gene TRBJ2-7, with 10 bases fitting TRBD1. This CDR3 comprises 15 residues. The J segment lost 5 bases and the V segment lost 0 bases, leaving 5 bases of the junction unmatched. In germline, CDR1 is SGDLS, CDR2 YYNGEE. CDR3 region: CASSVVDRGSHEQYF. DNA for the CDR3: TGTGCCAGCAGCGTAGTGGACAGGGGGTCCCACGAGCAGTACTTC. The whole variable domain, filled in from reference TRBV9 and TRBJ2-7, reads DSGVTQTPKHLITATGQRVTLRCSPRSGDLSVYWYQQSLDQGLQFLIQYYNGEERAKGNILERFSAQQFPDLHSELNLSSLELGDSALYFCASSVVDRGSHEQYFGPGTRLTVT.

V usage is TRBV4-3 and J usage is TRBJ2-7; 9 bases agree with TRBD1. Unmatched junction bases numbered 7, after V lost 0 bases and J lost 4 bases. Germline V lookup: CDR1 LGHNA, CDR2 YSLEER. This CDR3 has 16 amino acids. The CDR3 DNA reads as TGCGCCAGCAGCCAAGAGTTGGGGACAGGGTATTACGAGCAGTACTTC. Translated: CASSQELGTGYYEQYF.